The rows below give T cell receptor beta chains drawn from one sample of a study of T cell responses to AZD1222 COVID-19 vaccine. Here immunoSEQ multiplex PCR was the method, and the copy in TCRdb shows in-frame clones only, minus some. The sample contains around 160,000 clones, approximately 90% of which appear only once. The sequences come from peripheral blood, collected 28 days after the second AZD1222 dose. The receptor set was obtained from an adult who received the AZD1222 COVID-19 vaccine. Both conserved end residues are part of each CDR3. The D gene is left open where the match is weak. Some rows have no size entry. The others give once, few or many, or a class for an expanded clone.

clone_size j_call v_call d_call cdr3_aa cdr3_nt
once TRBJ1-1 TRBV11-2 NA CASSLAENTEAFF TGTGCCAGCAGCTTAGCCGAGAACACTGAAGCTTTCTTT
NA TRBJ1-1 TRBV7-9 NA CASRSRGGNTEAFF TGTGCCAGCAGGTCCAGGGGAGGGAACACTGAAGCTTTCTTT
NA TRBJ1-2 TRBV3-1/TRBV3-2 TRBD1 CASSQADRGYYGYTF TGTGCCAGCAGCCAAGCCGACAGGGGATACTATGGCTACACCTTC
NA TRBJ1-4 TRBV5-1 TRBD1 CASSSRGDRGYTNEKLFF TGCGCCAGCAGCTCCAGGGGGGACAGGGGATATACTAATGAAAAACTGTTTTTT
NA TRBJ2-1 TRBV13 TRBD1 CASTAPDRADFNEQFF TGTGCCAGCACCGCCCCGGACAGGGCTGATTTCAATGAGCAGTTCTTC
NA TRBJ1-3 TRBV28 NA CASKLQGPGNTIYF TGTGCCAGCAAACTCCAGGGGCCTGGAAACACCATATATTTT
NA TRBJ2-7 TRBV11-2 NA CASSLNWLAETYEQYF TGTGCCAGCAGCCTGAACTGGCTAGCAGAGACCTACGAGCAGTACTTC
NA TRBJ1-5 TRBV3-1/TRBV3-2 NA CASSHEPGPQHF TGTGCCAGCAGCCATGAACCGGGGCCCCAGCATTTT
once TRBJ1-2 TRBV29-1 TRBD1 CSVAFDRGSHGYTF TGCAGCGTTGCCTTTGACAGGGGGTCGCATGGCTACACCTTC
NA TRBJ1-5 TRBV6-1 TRBD1 CASSEPTGSQPQHF TGTGCCAGCAGTGAGCCGACAGGGAGTCAGCCCCAGCATTTT
NA TRBJ2-2 TRBV6-2/TRBV6-3 TRBD1 CASTPRDRDTGELFF TGTGCCAGCACCCCCCGGGACAGGGATACCGGGGAGCTGTTTTTT
NA TRBJ1-5 TRBV7-9 TRBD1 CASSLAGTGGANQPQHF TGTGCCAGCAGCTTAGCGGGGACAGGGGGCGCGAATCAGCCCCAGCATTTT
NA TRBJ2-3 TRBV29-1 TRBD2 CSVRTPGLAGDGHQNTDTQYF TGCAGCGTTCGGACACCGGGACTAGCGGGGGACGGGCACCAAAACACAGATACGCAGTATTTT
once TRBJ2-1 TRBV27 NA CASSLGSPNNEQFF TGTGCCAGCAGTTTAGGCTCCCCCAACAATGAGCAGTTCTTC
few TRBJ1-3 TRBV6-6 NA CASSYRGPSSGNTIYF TGTGCCAGCAGTTACCGAGGACCTTCCTCTGGAAACACCATATATTTT
NA TRBJ1-2 TRBV11-2 NA CASSLDGNSNYGYTF TGTGCCAGCAGCTTAGACGGGAACTCTAACTATGGCTACACCTTC
NA TRBJ2-7 TRBV12-3/TRBV12-4 TRBD1 CASSSGQRYEQYF TGTGCCAGCAGTTCGGGACAGCGCTACGAGCAGTACTTC
NA TRBJ2-1 TRBV7-2 TRBD2 CASSLALGSGRINEQFF TGTGCCAGCAGCTTAGCATTGGGTAGCGGGAGAATCAATGAGCAGTTCTTC
NA TRBJ1-5 TRBV6-2/TRBV6-3 NA CASSPNLSGVPKANQPQHF TGTGCCAGCAGCCCTAACCTTTCCGGGGTACCCAAGGCAAATCAGCCCCAGCATTTT
NA TRBJ2-4 TRBV5-4 NA CASSLGAAPEVKNIQYF TGTGCCAGCAGCTTGGGTGCAGCCCCTGAGGTCAAAAACATTCAGTACTTC
NA TRBJ2-3 TRBV30 NA CAWSAGSDTQYF TGTGCCTGGAGTGCGGGATCGGATACGCAGTATTTT
NA TRBJ1-4 TRBV23-1 NA CASTYPRESNEKLFF TGCGCCAGCACCTACCCCCGGGAAAGTAATGAAAAACTGTTTTTT
NA TRBJ2-5 TRBV30 NA CAWSGGTAETQYF TGTGCCTGGAGTGGGGGGACGGCAGAGACCCAGTACTTC
NA TRBJ2-1 TRBV20-1 NA CSASTREPTFF TGCAGTGCTAGTACTAGGGAACCCACCTTCTTC
NA TRBJ2-7 TRBV3-1/TRBV3-2 TRBD1 CASSPLRDRSYEQYF TGTGCCAGCAGCCCCCTCCGGGACAGATCCTACGAGCAGTACTTC
NA TRBJ2-1 TRBV7-2 TRBD2 CASSLALRAGGYNEQFF TGTGCCAGCAGCTTAGCGCTAAGAGCGGGAGGCTACAATGAGCAGTTCTTC
NA TRBJ1-1 TRBV6-5 NA CASTGTVNTEAFF TGTGCCAGCACCGGGACGGTGAACACTGAAGCTTTCTTT
NA TRBJ2-3 TRBV7-8 NA CASSRERSPDTQYF TGTGCCAGCAGCCGAGAGCGGAGTCCGGATACGCAGTATTTT
few TRBJ1-1 TRBV27 NA CASSLWAGVGLTEAFF TGTGCCAGCAGTTTATGGGCAGGGGTAGGGTTAACTGAAGCTTTCTTT
once TRBJ1-3 TRBV21-1 NA CASSKAEGRSSGNTIYF TGTGCCAGCAGCAAAGCGGAAGGGAGGAGCTCTGGAAACACCATATATTTT
NA TRBJ1-5 TRBV3-1/TRBV3-2 NA CASSQDFRDKPQHF TGTGCCAGCAGCCAAGACTTCAGGGACAAGCCCCAGCATTTT
NA TRBJ2-1 TRBV11-2 TRBD2 CASSPVRGSVSEQFF TGTGCCAGCAGCCCCGTCCGCGGGAGTGTGTCTGAGCAGTTCTTC
NA TRBJ2-3 TRBV15 TRBD1 CATSRGDSTDTQYF TGTGCCACCAGCAGAGGGGACAGTACAGATACGCAGTATTTT
NA TRBJ2-7 TRBV19 TRBD1 CASRATGESYEQYF TGTGCCAGTAGAGCGACAGGGGAATCCTACGAGCAGTACTTC
NA TRBJ2-7 TRBV28 NA CASSFDRTYEQYF TGTGCCAGCAGTTTCGACAGAACCTACGAGCAGTACTTC
NA TRBJ1-2 TRBV27 TRBD1 CASSPVWDRVIGYTF TGTGCCAGCAGCCCCGTTTGGGACAGGGTAATCGGCTACACCTTC
NA TRBJ1-6 TRBV7-8 NA CASTPRGLTYNSPLHF TGTGCCAGCACCCCTCGCGGATTGACCTATAATTCACCCCTCCACTTT
few TRBJ1-1 TRBV28 NA CASHQREAFF TGTGCCAGCCACCAGCGTGAAGCTTTCTTT
NA TRBJ2-7 TRBV6-5 TRBD1 CASSYHRQGYYEQYF TGTGCCAGCAGTTACCATCGACAGGGTTACTACGAGCAGTACTTC
NA TRBJ1-6 TRBV12-3/TRBV12-4 NA CASTMGPGAPLHF TGTGCCAGCACCATGGGACCCGGAGCGCCCCTCCACTTT
NA TRBJ1-1 TRBV19 NA CASSIDGGMNTEAFF TGTGCCAGTAGTATAGACGGGGGGATGAACACTGAAGCTTTCTTT
NA TRBJ1-1 TRBV10-3 NA CAISEGGSTEAFF TGTGCCATCAGTGAGGGGGGGAGCACTGAAGCTTTCTTT
NA TRBJ2-3 TRBV2 TRBD2 CASSPAGGALEADTQYF TGTGCCAGCAGTCCCGCGGGGGGCGCCCTCGAGGCAGATACGCAGTATTTT
few TRBJ1-6 TRBV7-2 NA CASSLRPGSPLHF TGTGCCAGCAGCTTGCGACCTGGCTCACCCCTCCACTTT
NA TRBJ1-1 TRBV5-1 NA CASCRDLNTEAFF TGCGCCAGCTGCAGGGACTTGAACACTGAAGCTTTCTTT
NA TRBJ2-1 TRBV28 TRBD1 CASSLLTTGPHNEQFF TGTGCCAGCAGTTTACTCACGACAGGGCCCCACAATGAGCAGTTCTTC
NA TRBJ2-7 TRBV7-9 TRBD1 CASSFTTGGAYEQYF TGTGCCAGCAGCTTCACCACAGGGGGCGCGTACGAGCAGTACTTC
NA TRBJ1-1 TRBV6-4 NA CASRNEENTEAFF TGTGCCAGCAGGAATGAGGAGAACACTGAAGCTTTCTTT
NA TRBJ1-3 TRBV9 TRBD1 CASSVGPGQRLGNTIYF TGTGCCAGCAGCGTAGGGCCGGGACAGCGCCTTGGAAACACCATATATTTT
NA TRBJ2-2 TRBV25-1 NA CASSLWSNTGELFF TGTGCCAGCAGTCTGTGGTCCAACACCGGGGAGCTGTTTTTT
NA TRBJ2-7 TRBV27 TRBD1 CATRGPRPYEQYF TGTGCCACCAGGGGGCCTCGCCCCTACGAGCAGTACTTC
NA TRBJ2-1 TRBV11-3 NA CASSLGGSYNEQFF TGTGCCAGCAGCTTAGGCGGCTCCTACAATGAGCAGTTCTTC
NA TRBJ1-1 TRBV30 NA CAWSAYPGTLNTEAFF TGTGCCTGGAGTGCTTACCCCGGGACCCTAAACACTGAAGCTTTCTTT
NA TRBJ2-2 TRBV30 TRBD2 CAWSQREGQAGELFF TGTGCCTGGAGTCAGCGGGAGGGCCAGGCCGGGGAGCTGTTTTTT
NA TRBJ1-2 TRBV27 NA CASRPVGSYGYTF TGTGCCAGCAGACCTGTGGGATCCTATGGCTACACCTTC
NA TRBJ1-1 TRBV11-2 TRBD1 CASSYGTGAGTEAFF TGTGCCAGCAGCTACGGGACAGGGGCGGGCACTGAAGCTTTCTTT
NA TRBJ2-7 TRBV30 TRBD2 CAWAPRTSGDSYEQYF TGTGCCTGGGCTCCTCGGACTAGCGGGGACTCCTACGAGCAGTACTTC
NA TRBJ1-1 TRBV2 NA CASSTRAEAFF TGTGCCAGCAGTACCCGGGCTGAAGCTTTCTTT
NA TRBJ1-2 TRBV4-1 NA CASSQGRDRPDYGYTF TGCGCCAGCAGCCAAGGGAGGGACCGCCCTGACTATGGCTACACCTTC
once TRBJ1-2 TRBV3-1/TRBV3-2 NA CASSLGQNYGYTF TGTGCCAGCAGCCTCGGGCAGAACTATGGCTACACCTTC